These 29 T cell receptor beta chains share one sample of origin, sequenced in a study of blood T cell repertoires in COVID-19. Libraries were prepared by immunoSEQ multiplex PCR; TCRdb keeps only in-frame clonotypes and omits some of them. Of 80,000 to 90,000 clones in the sample, around 82% were seen once. The sequenced sample consisted of peripheral blood. The receptor set was obtained from a woman older than 75 with COVID-19, enrolled during active disease.

This clone has only one observation. V gene TRBV7-9 combines with J gene TRBJ2-2; D may be TRBD2 (5 bases). The CDR3 totals 15 residues. The germline V gene encodes CDR1 SEHNR and CDR2 FQNEAQ (reference sequence). Trimming pared 5 bases from V and 1 base from J, leaving 11 bases between. The CDR3 coding sequence is TGTGCCAGCAGCGGGAGTAGCAAGAACACCGGGGAGCTGTTTTTT. Encoded protein: CASSGSSKNTGELFF.

V usage is TRBV2 and J usage is TRBJ2-2; the D is unclear. The CDR3 runs to 12 residues. The V gene lost 5 bases and the J gene lost 2 bases, with 3 bases spanning the gap. Germline V gene sequence: CDR1 SNHLY, CDR2 FYNNEI. For the CDR3, the DNA is TGTGCCAGCAGTCTAAACACCGGGGAGCTGTTTTTT. Amino acid sequence: CASSLNTGELFF.

The chain is built from TRBV5-4 and TRBJ2-3; a possible D gene is TRBD2 (5 bases). Trimming removed 5 bases from V and 8 bases from J, with 21 bases in between. Germline CDR1 reads SGHNT; CDR2 reads YYREEE (reference sequence). The length of the CDR3 is 15 residues. In DNA form, the CDR3 reads TGTGCCAGCAGAACTGGCGGGCCGAACCCTCGTACGCAGTATTTT. Residues: CASRTGGPNPRTQYF.

The chain recombines TRBV3-1 (or the pseudogene TRBV3-2) with TRBJ2-4, with D tentatively TRBD1 (5 bases). The CDR3 runs 18 residues. Germline V gene sequence: CDR1 LGHDT, CDR2 YNNKEL (reference sequence). V shed 0 bases and J shed 0 bases, with 15 bases lying between them. The CDR3 here is CASSQDRGDSVAKNIQYF. The CDR3 nucleotides read TGTGCCAGCAGCCAAGATCGAGGAGACAGTGTAGCCAAAAACATTCAGTACTTC.

The rearrangement links TRBV7-3 to TRBJ2-6, with no clear D. V was cut by 5 bases and J by 0 bases, with 14 bases left in between. CDR3 length: 17 amino acids. Per the germline V gene, CDR1 is SGHTA and CDR2 is FQGTGA. CDR3 residues: CASSAHPTGSGANVLTF. CDR3 coding DNA: TGTGCCAGCAGCGCCCACCCGACGGGCTCTGGGGCCAACGTCCTGACTTTC.

V usage is TRBV9 and J usage is TRBJ2-7; 10 bases align to TRBD1. V trimming: 4 bases; J trimming: 0 bases; junction bases outside the gene matches: 4. The CDR3 has 15 amino acids. Germline V gene sequence: CDR1 SGDLS, CDR2 YYNGEE. The CDR3 here is CASSPRTGGSYEQYF. As DNA, the CDR3 is TGTGCCAGCAGCCCCAGGACAGGGGGCTCCTACGAGCAGTACTTC.

V usage is TRBV3-1 (or the pseudogene TRBV3-2) and J usage is TRBJ2-7, with a weak D call TRBD2 (5 bases). CDR1 and CDR2 from the germline V gene are LGHDT and YNNKEL (reference sequence). This CDR3 spans 13 amino acids. Trimming left V 6 bases short and J 3 bases short, with 12 bases between. Here the CDR3 DNA reads TGTGCCAGCAGGAAAGGAGGTGACTACGAGCAGTACTTC. This encodes CASRKGGDYEQYF.

DNA of the CDR3: TGCGCCAGCAGCCCTTTAACTAGCTCCGGGCTCGAGCAGTACTTC. Translation: CASSPLTSSGLEQYF. The chain employs TRBV5-1 and TRBJ2-7, with D possibly being TRBD2 (6 bases). The CDR3 consists of 15 residues. Trimming took 4 bases from V and 6 from J, leaving 20 bases between them. The germline V gene encodes CDR1 SGHRS and CDR2 YFSETQ. The full variable domain, rest sourced from reference TRBV5-1 and TRBJ2-7, is KAGVTQTPRYLIKTRGQQVTLSCSPISGHRSVSWYQQTPGQGLQFLFEYFSETQRNKGNFPGRFSGRQFSNSRSEMNVSTLELGDSALYLCASSPLTSSGLEQYFGPGTRLTVT.

V gene TRBV18 combines with J gene TRBJ2-1; TRBD2 might be the D (5 bases). The CDR3 is made up of 15 amino acids. Trimming pared 4 bases from V and 0 bases from J, leaving 10 bases between. Germline V gene sequence: CDR1 KGHSH, CDR2 LQKENI. The CDR3 bases are TGTGCCAGCTCACTGGGCGGAGGCTCCTACAATGAGCAGTTCTTC. It encodes CASSLGGGSYNEQFF.

The rearrangement links TRBV2 to TRBJ2-1; 10 bases agree with TRBD1. The CDR3 sequence is 14 residues long. J was trimmed by 3 bases and V by 11 bases; bases with no gene match: 7. CDR1 is SNHLY, CDR2 FYNNEI, per germline. The CDR3 spells CALKGQGLYNEQFF. DNA for the CDR3: TGTGCCTTAAAGGGACAGGGGCTCTACAATGAGCAGTTCTTC.

This chain links TRBV4-2 with TRBJ1-2; TRBD1 is a possible D gene (6 bases). The CDR3 totals 18 residues. Looked up from germline, CDR1 is LGHNA and CDR2 is YNFKEQ. V shed 4 bases and J shed 4 bases, with 25 bases lying between them. The CDR3 here is CASSRPRGRGRQVYGYTF. DNA for the CDR3: TGTGCCAGCAGCCGCCCCCGGGGCCGTGGTCGACAGGTCTATGGCTACACCTTC.

The rearrangement joins TRBV7-2 to TRBJ2-5, with TRBD1 identical over 11 bases. Germline V gives CDR1 SGHTA, CDR2 FQGNSA. The V segment lost 5 bases and the J segment 4 bases; nucleotides outside the gene matches: 6. The CDR3 sequence is 15 residues long. In DNA, the CDR3 is TGTGCCAGCAGCCCGGCCGGGACAGGGGGAGAGACCCAGTACTTC. Translated: CASSPAGTGGETQYF.

The chain has TRBV7-3 and TRBJ2-3; 9 nucleotides match TRBD1. This CDR3 has 18 amino acids. In germline, CDR1 is SGHTA, CDR2 FQGTGA. Unmatched junction bases numbered 12, after V lost 1 base and J lost 4 bases. The CDR3 region has the DNA TGTGCCAGCAGCTTAAAGGCTTTTGTGGGACAGGGAGCAGATACGCAGTATTTT. This translates into CASSLKAFVGQGADTQYF.

The chain is built from TRBV2 and TRBJ2-7; TRBD1 matches at 12 bases. Germline CDR1 and CDR2: SNHLY and FYNNEI. CDR3 size: 18 residues. V trimming: 6 bases; J trimming: 5 bases; junction bases outside the gene matches: 17. The CDR3 DNA is TGTGCCAGCAGCCCCCCCGGGACAGGGGGCGAATTAGTCGACGAGCAGTACTTC. Encoded protein: CASSPPGTGGELVDEQYF.

This clone has more than one count but fewer than ten. The J gene is TRBJ2-7, the V gene TRBV7-9; TRBD2 might be the D (6 bases). Germline loops: CDR1 SEHNR, CDR2 FQNEAQ (reference sequence). This CDR3 has 15 amino acids. Between the trimmed V and J ends, which lost 1 base and 0 bases, there was a span of 10 bases. The CDR3 DNA reads as TGTGCCAGCAGCTTAGTTGGGGGGATCTCCTACGAGCAGTACTTC. It is translated as CASSLVGGISYEQYF.

This chain links TRBV19 with TRBJ1-2; TRBD1 is a possible D gene (6 bases). This CDR3 has 15 amino acids. Trimming stripped 5 bases from V and 4 bases from J, with 17 bases between. Germline CDR1 and CDR2: LNHDA and SQIVND (reference sequence). CDR3 DNA: TGTGCCAGTAGTTCACCTCGGACAGCGCTCTATGGCTACACCTTC. This encodes CASSSPRTALYGYTF.

This clone is a singleton in its sample. This chain uses TRBV18 with TRBJ2-7; a possible D gene is TRBD2 (6 bases). In germline, CDR1 is KGHSH, CDR2 LQKENI. V was clipped by 3 bases and J by 4 bases, with 13 bases between them. The CDR3 has 14 amino acids. Here the CDR3 reads CASSPLLGGYEQYF. CDR3 DNA: TGTGCCAGCTCACCCCTGTTAGGAGGGTACGAGCAGTACTTC.

The J gene is TRBJ2-3, the V gene TRBV2, with TRBD2 matching 11 bases. J was trimmed by 13 bases and V by 6 bases; bases with no gene match: 12. Germline lookup yields CDR1 SNHLY and CDR2 FYNNEI. The CDR3 extends over 14 amino acids. The CDR3 spells CASRAYSSGGWKYF. The CDR3 coding sequence is TGTGCCAGCAGAGCCTACTCTAGCGGGGGGTGGAAGTATTTT.

V and J are TRBV11-2 and TRBJ1-2, with D possibly matching TRBD1 (6 bases). Germline loops: CDR1 SGHAT, CDR2 FQNNGV. Trimming stripped 4 bases from V and 7 bases from J, with 13 bases between. CDR3 length: 13 residues. The CDR3 here is CASSSNRVRGYTF. The CDR3 DNA reads as TGTGCCAGCAGCTCAAACAGGGTTCGTGGCTACACCTTC.

V and J are TRBV15 and TRBJ2-7; 10 positions agree with TRBD1. With V trimmed by 0 bases and J by 8 bases, 10 bases remained unmatched. Looked up from germline, CDR1 is LNHNV and CDR2 is YYDKDF (reference sequence). The CDR3 covers 16 residues. CDR3 nucleotide sequence: TGTGCCACCAGCAGAGAAGCGACAGGGGGCGCAATCCAGCAGTACTTC. Translating gives CATSREATGGAIQQYF.

The chain couples TRBV6-2 or TRBV6-3 to TRBJ2-7, with TRBD2 matching over 7 bases. Unmatched junction bases numbered 6, after V lost 0 bases and J lost 1 base. Per germline, CDR1 MNHEY and CDR2 SVGEGT. The CDR3 length is 16 residues. The CDR3 coding sequence is TGTGCCAGCAGTTACTCGAACCCGGGACTATCCTACGAGCAGTACTTC. Translating gives CASSYSNPGLSYEQYF.

The rearrangement joins TRBV5-6 to TRBJ2-7; perhaps TRBD1 as D (5 bases). This CDR3 has 14 residues. Trimming left V 1 base short and J 3 bases short, with 11 bases between. The germline gives CDR1 SGHDT, CDR2 YYEEEE. The CDR3 spells CASSLQGIVYEQYF. The CDR3 nucleotides are TGTGCCAGCAGCTTGCAGGGTATAGTCTACGAGCAGTACTTC.

The chain employs TRBV9 and TRBJ2-1, with D perhaps TRBD1 (5 bases). The germline V and J ends were trimmed by 1 base and 0 bases, with 8 bases remaining between them. This CDR3 region has 15 residues. Per germline, CDR1 SGDLS and CDR2 YYNGEE. The DNA for the CDR3 is TGTGCCAGCAGCGTAACAGGCATCTCCTACAATGAGCAGTTCTTC. Translation: CASSVTGISYNEQFF.

The chain carries TRBV7-8 and TRBJ2-3; unclear D gene. The CDR3 loop spans 14 amino acids. V dropped 2 bases and J dropped 3 bases, with 9 bases sitting between them. The germline V gene has CDR1 SGHVS and CDR2 FQNEAQ. The DNA for the CDR3 is TGTGCCAGCAGCTTATTTGGCCAGACAGATACGCAGTATTTT. This translates into CASSLFGQTDTQYF.

This chain links TRBV7-2 with TRBJ2-5; 8 bases are a match to TRBD1. V dropped 5 bases and J dropped 4; count of bases not matched to a gene: 9. CDR3 size: 15 residues. Germline lookup yields CDR1 SGHTA and CDR2 FQGNSA. CDR3 sequence reads: CASSPMTGAAETQYF. The CDR3, as DNA: TGTGCCAGCAGCCCCATGACAGGGGCGGCAGAGACCCAGTACTTC.

This chain connects TRBV6-5 to TRBJ2-2; perhaps TRBD1 as D (6 bases). Germline CDR1 and CDR2: MNHEY and SVGAGI. V was shortened by 7 bases and J by 0 bases, with 12 bases between the two germline ends. The CDR3 runs to 15 residues. CDR3 amino acids: CASILTGPNTGELFF. The CDR3 coding sequence is TGTGCCAGCATCCTGACAGGTCCGAACACCGGGGAGCTGTTTTTT.

The chain links TRBV7-8 to TRBJ2-7, with 7 nucleotides matching TRBD1. Germline trimming cut 5 bases from V and 3 bases from J; bases unmatched to any gene: 10. The CDR3 extends over 15 amino acids. Looked up from germline, CDR1 is SGHVS and CDR2 is FQNEAQ. The CDR3, as DNA: TGTGCCAGCAGCCCCTCTAGGGGGCACCTCTACGAGCAGTACTTC. This sequence encodes CASSPSRGHLYEQYF. Filled out from reference TRBV7-8 and TRBJ2-7, the complete variable domain reads GAGVSQSPRYKVAKRGQDVALRCDPISGHVSLFWYQQALGQGPEFLTYFQNEAQLDKSGLPSDRFFAERPEGSVSTLKIQRTQQEDSAVYLCASSPSRGHLYEQYFGPGTRLTVT.

The V call is TRBV5-1, the J call TRBJ1-5, with no clear D. The germline CDR1 and CDR2 sequences are SGHRS and YFSETQ. Trimming took 1 base from V and 5 from J, leaving 7 bases between them. The CDR3 spans 13 residues. CDR3 region: CASSLLFDQPQHF. The CDR3 DNA sequence: TGCGCCAGCAGCTTGCTTTTTGATCAGCCCCAGCATTTT. The variable domain in full, with the rest retrieved from reference TRBV5-1 and TRBJ1-5, is KAGVTQTPRYLIKTRGQQVTLSCSPISGHRSVSWYQQTPGQGLQFLFEYFSETQRNKGNFPGRFSGRQFSNSRSEMNVSTLELGDSALYLCASSLLFDQPQHFGDGTRLSIL.

The genes are TRBV27 and TRBJ1-4, with a possible D match to TRBD1 (5 bases). Per germline, CDR1 MNHEY and CDR2 SMNVEV (reference sequence). Trimming took 0 bases from V and 4 from J, leaving 9 bases between them. This CDR3 has 15 residues. CDR3 loop: CASSLSGAHNEKLFF. Here the CDR3 DNA reads TGTGCCAGCAGTTTATCAGGGGCCCATAATGAAAAACTGTTTTTT.